Each of the 22 T cell receptor beta chains below was sequenced from the same sample in a study of T cells after yellow fever vaccination. TCRdb independently ran MiXCR on the 5' RACE reads; one entry per CDR3 protein. The sample lists over 100,000 distinct CDR3 sequences; 8.4% were seen once. The sequencing here drew on CD8+ T cells sorted from PBMCs, taken 45 days after the yellow fever booster vaccination. These receptors all come from a man younger than 45 who received the YFV17D yellow fever vaccine.

The CDR3 spells CASSQEAGESGELFF. The CDR3 DNA is TGCGCCAGCAGCCAAGAAGCGGGAGAGTCCGGGGAGCTGTTTTTT. The gene calls are TRBV4-3 and TRBJ2-2, with TRBD2 matching over 8 bases. The CDR3 length is 15 residues. The germline V gene encodes CDR1 LGHNA and CDR2 YSLEER. V was clipped by 0 bases and J by 6 bases; unmatched bases: 3.

The sample holds many counts of this clonotype. The chain recombines TRBV15 with TRBJ1-3; D call uncertain. V dropped 3 bases and J dropped 0 bases, with 3 bases sitting between them. The CDR3 spans 13 residues. Germline V gene data show CDR1 as LNHNV and CDR2 as YYDKDF (reference sequence). The CDR3 sequence: CATSRGSGNTIYF. The DNA for the CDR3 is TGTGCCACCAGCAGGGGCTCTGGAAACACCATATATTTT.

This clonotype appeared a few times. This rearrangement joins TRBV5-1 to TRBJ2-3; 7 bases match TRBD2. This CDR3 has 15 residues. After removal of 4 bases from V and 2 bases from J, the junction contained 7 bases not matched to a gene. Germline lookup yields CDR1 SGHRS and CDR2 YFSETQ. CDR3 DNA sequence: TGCGCCAGCAGCCGGGGGGATTACTCCACAGATACGCAGTATTTT. Its protein product is CASSRGDYSTDTQYF.

This clonotype appeared many times. The V gene is TRBV5-1, the J gene TRBJ2-1; D is perhaps TRBD2 (6 bases). The CDR3 has 11 amino acids. V lost 2 bases and J lost 10, with 7 bases in between. The germline gives CDR1 SGHRS, CDR2 YFSETQ. For the CDR3, the DNA is TGCGCCAGCAGCTTCGGGGGAGAGCAGTTCTTC. As protein: CASSFGGEQFF.

A word on this clonotype: This may be a read error, as it is one base from a much larger clone. The chain uses TRBV12-5 and TRBJ2-3, with D uncertain. The germline V gene has CDR1 LGHNT and CDR2 FRNRAP. The CDR3 consists of 12 residues. The CDR3 region is CASGSEHPTKYF. The CDR3 nucleotides are TGTGCTAGTGGTTCCGAACATCCTACGAAGTATTTT.

This clonotype appeared many times. The rearrangement joins TRBV10-3 to TRBJ1-1, with 7 bases fitting TRBD1. The CDR3 sequence is 14 residues long. Germline loops: CDR1 ENHRY, CDR2 SYGVKD. Trimming cost V 2 bases and J 5 bases; bases outside gene matches: 5. The CDR3 loop reads CAISEPTTGTEAFF. CDR3 nucleotide sequence: TGTGCCATCAGTGAGCCGACGACAGGGACTGAAGCTTTCTTT.

The sample holds many counts of this clonotype. J is TRBJ2-2 and V is TRBV7-2, with no clear D. The CDR3 runs 12 residues. CDR1 is SGHTA and CDR2 is FQGNSA in the germline V gene. Trimming shortened V by 7 bases and J by 2 bases, and 5 bases separated the two germline ends. CDR3 DNA sequence: TGTGCCAGCACCCTTAACACCGGGGAGCTGTTTTTT. This codes for CASTLNTGELFF.

This clonotype was counted between two and nine times. This rearrangement joins TRBV3-1 to TRBJ2-7, with TRBD2 matching over 10 bases. With 1 base clipped from V and 4 bases from J, the junction kept 4 bases outside the gene matches. CDR1 LGHDT and CDR2 YNNKEL come from the germline V gene (reference sequence). This CDR3 has 15 residues. The CDR3 sequence: CASSQVGTSAYEQYF. In DNA, the CDR3 is TGTGCCAGCAGCCAAGTGGGGACTAGCGCGTACGAGCAGTACTTC.

This clonotype appeared many times. The chain employs TRBV7-9 and TRBJ2-2; D may be TRBD1 or TRBD2 (5 bases each). CDR1 and CDR2 (germline): SEHNR, FQNEAQ (reference sequence). The CDR3 contains 13 residues. CDR3 sequence (DNA): TGTTCCGGGACCCCTCCGTTGTCCGGGGAGCTGTTTTTT. Protein sequence: CSGTPPLSGELFF.

In this sample, this clonotype turned up many times. V gene TRBV6-2 or TRBV6-3 combines with J gene TRBJ2-1, with D perhaps TRBD2 (5 bases). Between the trimmed V and J ends, which lost 11 bases and 0 bases, there was a span of 11 bases. CDR1 is MNHEY and CDR2 is SVGEGT in the germline V gene. This CDR3 comprises 13 residues. CDR3 sequence (DNA): TGTGCCGCCTCTACTAGCTCCTACAATGAGCAGTTCTTC. Translation gives CAASTSSYNEQFF.

This clonotype was detected ten times or more. This rearrangement joins TRBV5-1 to TRBJ2-1, with D perhaps matching TRBD1 (6 bases). Deletions cut 4 bases from V and 2 bases from J, with 10 bases between. CDR3 size: 14 residues. Germline V gene lookup returns CDR1 SGHRS and CDR2 YFSETQ. The CDR3 is CASSPWDTYNEQFF. CDR3 nucleotide sequence: TGCGCCAGCAGCCCATGGGACACCTACAATGAGCAGTTCTTC. The variable domain in full, completed from reference TRBV5-1 and TRBJ2-1, reads KAGVTQTPRYLIKTRGQQVTLSCSPISGHRSVSWYQQTPGQGLQFLFEYFSETQRNKGNFPGRFSGRQFSNSRSEMNVSTLELGDSALYLCASSPWDTYNEQFFGPGTRLTVL.

The chain joins TRBV11-1 to TRBJ1-6; D uncertain. Trimming cost V 4 bases and J 0 bases, with 10 bases left between them. The V gene's germline CDR1 is SGHAT and CDR2 FQDESV (reference sequence). The CDR3 extends over 16 amino acids. The CDR3 loop reads CASSSATSSYNSPLHF. The CDR3 DNA reads as TGTGCCAGCAGCTCAGCGACGAGCTCCTATAATTCACCCCTCCACTTT.

This clonotype was recorded many times. The V gene is TRBV20-1, the J gene TRBJ2-3; D remains unclear. The CDR3 covers 12 residues. Germline V lookup: CDR1 DFQATT, CDR2 SNEGSKA (reference sequence). The V end was cut by 1 base, the J end by 2 bases, with 4 bases between. The CDR3: CSARVITDTQYF. CDR3 bases: TGCAGTGCTAGAGTTATCACAGATACGCAGTATTTT.

This clonotype occurred many times. This chain connects TRBV20-1 to TRBJ2-1; TRBD1 matches at 9 bases. Losses at the gene ends were 3 bases for V and 5 bases for J; bases not matched to a gene: 5. The CDR3 is made up of 14 amino acids. The germline gives CDR1 DFQATT, CDR2 SNEGSKA (reference sequence). CDR3 DNA sequence: TGCAGTGCTAGGTCTGGGACAGGGAACAATGAGCAGTTCTTC. It yields the protein CSARSGTGNNEQFF.

J is TRBJ2-2 and V is TRBV6-2 or TRBV6-3; possibly TRBD2 for D (6 bases). Trimming cost V 2 bases and J 2 bases, with 12 bases left between them. Germline CDR1 and CDR2: MNHEY and SVGEGT. The CDR3 is made up of 16 amino acids. Here the CDR3 reads CASSYPGTFNTGELFF. In DNA, the CDR3 is TGTGCCAGCAGTTACCCCGGGACTTTCAACACCGGGGAGCTGTTTTTT.

This clonotype showed up many times. This rearrangement joins TRBV29-1 to TRBJ2-3, with 10 bases matching TRBD2. Trimming removed 7 bases from V and 1 base from J; junction bases left unmatched: 5. This CDR3 has 14 residues. Germline V gene data show CDR1 as SQVTM and CDR2 as ANQGSEA. CDR3 in amino acids: CSAPGLAGTDTQYF. In nucleotides, the CDR3 is TGCAGCGCACCCGGACTAGCGGGCACAGATACGCAGTATTTT.

The CDR3 loop reads CASSKDRGGTDTQYF. For the CDR3, the DNA is TGTGCCAGCAGCAAAGACAGGGGGGGAACAGATACGCAGTATTTT. The chain joins TRBV7-9 to TRBJ2-3; 9 bases match TRBD1. CDR1 is SEHNR and CDR2 is FQNEAQ in the germline V gene (reference sequence). The CDR3 is 15 residues long. Germline trimming cut 5 bases from V and 3 bases from J; bases unmatched to any gene: 6.

As for this clonotype: A clone one base away is much larger, so this may be a read error. The CDR3 spells CSARDASGTSYEQYF. CDR3 DNA sequence: TGCAGTGCTAGAGATGCTAGCGGGACCTCCTACGAGCAGTACTTC. The rearrangement uses TRBV20-1 and TRBJ2-7; the match to TRBD2 covers 9 bases. Germline trimming cut 0 bases from V and 0 bases from J; bases unmatched to any gene: 3. The CDR3 is made up of 15 amino acids. Germline lookup yields CDR1 DFQATT and CDR2 SNEGSKA (reference sequence).

There are many counts of this clonotype. The chain uses TRBV15 and TRBJ2-1; D is undetermined. Germline values: CDR1 LNHNV, CDR2 YYDKDF (reference sequence). This CDR3 is 18 amino acids long. The V end was cut by 0 bases, the J end by 5 bases, with 20 bases between. The CDR3 loop reads CATSRDVIGGRVHNEQFF. As DNA, the CDR3 is TGTGCCACCAGCAGAGACGTTATAGGCGGAAGGGTACACAATGAGCAGTTCTTC. Drawing the rest from reference TRBV15 and TRBJ2-1, the complete variable domain is DAMVIQNPRYQVTQFGKPVTLSCSQTLNHNVMYWYQQKSSQAPKLLFHYYDKDFNNEADTPDNFQSRRPNTSFCFLDIRSPGLGDTAMYLCATSRDVIGGRVHNEQFFGPGTRLTVL.

The table lists this clonotype with a few counts. This chain uses TRBV6-1 with TRBJ2-1, with TRBD1 matching 12 bases. Germline loops: CDR1 MNHNS, CDR2 SASEGT. The J segment lost 4 bases and the V segment lost 8 bases, leaving 6 bases of the junction unmatched. The CDR3 runs 15 residues. CDR3 sequence: CASWRDRGLYNEQFF. As DNA, the CDR3 is TGTGCCAGCTGGAGGGACAGGGGGCTATACAATGAGCAGTTCTTC.

This clonotype appeared a few times. V is TRBV5-5 and J is TRBJ2-2; D perhaps matches TRBD1 (7 bases). Trimming shortened V by 5 bases and J by 3 bases, and 14 bases separated the two germline ends. The CDR3 loop spans 15 amino acids. From germline, CDR1 is SGHKS and CDR2 YYEKEE (reference sequence). The chain's CDR3 is CASSRSRGDTGELFF. The CDR3 coding sequence is TGTGCCAGCAGTCGCTCCAGGGGGGACACCGGGGAGCTGTTTTTT.

The CDR3 coding sequence is TGTGCCAGCAGTTACTCGCCTCTCACAGATACGCAGTATTTT. The encoded protein is CASSYSPLTDTQYF. This chain joins TRBV6-2 or TRBV6-3 and TRBJ2-3; D is undetermined. The CDR3 has 14 residues. Germline CDR1 MNHEY, CDR2 SVGEGT. Trimming removed 0 bases from V and 2 bases from J, with 6 bases in between.